This T cell receptor (delta chain) was observed in a study of gamma-delta chains in newborns, infants, children. Turning to the study itself: Polyclonal expansion of innate γδ T cells after birth follows microbial exposure.

The germline V gene encodes CDR1 TSWWSYY and CDR2 QGS. The V segment lost 3 bases and the J segment 0 bases; nucleotides outside the gene matches: 22. The CDR3 loop spans 23 amino acids. This clone was observed at least ten times. TCRdb redid clone calling on the reads using CATT. The sample yields about 8,300 delta-chain clones, 1.6% seen once. The chain links TRDV1 to TRDJ1; 13 positions agree with TRDD3. Sequenced material: blood. The origin of this receptor is a child who was a newborn, infant or young child, either healthy, febrile or measles-vaccinated (not recorded which). The CDR3 here is CALGDCWRPMVLGDTGYTDKLIF. The CDR3 DNA reads TGTGCTCTTGGGGACTGTTGGCGTCCTATGGTACTGGGGGATACGGGGTACACCGATAAACTCATCTTT.